The present TCR beta chain was sequenced within a study of T cells in Graves' hyperthyroidism and ophthalmopathy. Trimming stripped 3 bases from V and 3 bases from J, with 12 bases between. The CDR3 is 14 amino acids. The V gene's germline CDR1 is SGHTS and CDR2 YDEGEE. TCR beta CDR3 regions were amplified from RNA transcripts. During a first-round RT-PCR of the TCR CDR3, the HTBI primer set was used. TCRdb recomputed calls from the multiplex PCR reads with MiXCR, one row per CDR3 protein. The sample yields around 430,000 distinct CDR3 sequences, just under 15% seen once. This receptor was taken from a woman in her twenties or thirties with Graves' hyperthyroidism. The chain combines TRBV5-8 with TRBJ1-1; no firm D call. Sequences were obtained from blood. As DNA, the CDR3 is TGTGCCAGCAGCTCTCTCGGACCCCACACTGAAGCTTTCTTT. This encodes CASSSLGPHTEAFF.